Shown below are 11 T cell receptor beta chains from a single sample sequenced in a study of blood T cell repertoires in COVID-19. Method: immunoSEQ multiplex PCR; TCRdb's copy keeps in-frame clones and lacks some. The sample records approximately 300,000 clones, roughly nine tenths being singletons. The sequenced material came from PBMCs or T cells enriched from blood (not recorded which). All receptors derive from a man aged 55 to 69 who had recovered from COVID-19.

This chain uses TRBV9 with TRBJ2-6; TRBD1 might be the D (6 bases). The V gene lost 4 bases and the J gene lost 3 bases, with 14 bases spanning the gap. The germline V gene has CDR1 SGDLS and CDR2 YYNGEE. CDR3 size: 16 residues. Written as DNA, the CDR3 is TGTGCCAGCAGCTTTACAGGGAGCCTTGGGGCCAACGTCCTGACTTTC. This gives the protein CASSFTGSLGANVLTF.

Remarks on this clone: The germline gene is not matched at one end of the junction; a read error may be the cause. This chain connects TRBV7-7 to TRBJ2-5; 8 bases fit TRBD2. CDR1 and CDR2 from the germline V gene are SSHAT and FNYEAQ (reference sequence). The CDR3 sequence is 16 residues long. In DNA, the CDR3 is TGTGCTAGCAGCTTAGGAGGACTAGCTCTTTCAGAGACCCAGTACTTC. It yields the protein CASSLGGLALSETQYF.

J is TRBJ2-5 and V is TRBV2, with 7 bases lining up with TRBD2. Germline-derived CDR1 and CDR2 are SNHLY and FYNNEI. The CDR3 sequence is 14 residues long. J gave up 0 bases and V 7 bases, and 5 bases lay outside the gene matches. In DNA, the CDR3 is TGTGCCAGCAACCCAGCGGGGTACCAAGAGACCCAGTACTTC. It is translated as CASNPAGYQETQYF.

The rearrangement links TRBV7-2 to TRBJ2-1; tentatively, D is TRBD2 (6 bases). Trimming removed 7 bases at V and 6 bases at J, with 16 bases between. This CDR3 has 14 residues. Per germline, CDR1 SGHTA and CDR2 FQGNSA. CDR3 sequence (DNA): TGTGCCAGCACGTGGGGGGTTCGGTCCAATGAGCAGTTCTTC. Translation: CASTWGVRSNEQFF.

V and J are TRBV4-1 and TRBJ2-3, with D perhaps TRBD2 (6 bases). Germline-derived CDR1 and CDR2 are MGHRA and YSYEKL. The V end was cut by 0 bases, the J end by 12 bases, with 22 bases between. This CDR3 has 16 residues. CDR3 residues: CASSQEAGPTPVYQYF. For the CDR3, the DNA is TGCGCCAGCAGCCAAGAGGCGGGACCAACCCCCGTTTATCAGTATTTT.

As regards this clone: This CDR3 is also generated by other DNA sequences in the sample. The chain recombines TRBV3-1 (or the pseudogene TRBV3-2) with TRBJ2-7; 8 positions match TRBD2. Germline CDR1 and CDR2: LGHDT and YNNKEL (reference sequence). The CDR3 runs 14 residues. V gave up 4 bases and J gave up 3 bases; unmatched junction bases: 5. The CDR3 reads CASSPGTSIYEQYF. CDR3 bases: TGTGCCAGCAGCCCCGGGACTAGTATCTACGAGCAGTACTTC.

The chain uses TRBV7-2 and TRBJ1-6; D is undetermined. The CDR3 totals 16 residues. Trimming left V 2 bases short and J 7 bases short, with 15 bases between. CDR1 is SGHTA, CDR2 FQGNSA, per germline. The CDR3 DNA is TGTGCCAGCAGCTTAATTGGGAGGAGAACGAATTCACCCCTCCACTTT. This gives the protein CASSLIGRRTNSPLHF.

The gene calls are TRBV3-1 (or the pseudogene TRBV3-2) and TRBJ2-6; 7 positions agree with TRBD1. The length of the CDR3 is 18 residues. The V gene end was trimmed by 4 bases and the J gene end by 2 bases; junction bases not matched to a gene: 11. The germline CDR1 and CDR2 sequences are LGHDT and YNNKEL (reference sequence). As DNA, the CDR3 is TGTGCCAGCAGCCTCGCTAGCCCCGGACAGGCTGGGGCCAACGTCCTGACTTTC. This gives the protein CASSLASPGQAGANVLTF.

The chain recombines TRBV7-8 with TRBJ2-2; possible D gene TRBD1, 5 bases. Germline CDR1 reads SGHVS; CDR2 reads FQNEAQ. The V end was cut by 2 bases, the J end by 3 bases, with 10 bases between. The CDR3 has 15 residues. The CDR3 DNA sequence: TGTGCCAGCAGCTTATCCGCAGGGTACACCGGGGAGCTGTTTTTT. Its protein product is CASSLSAGYTGELFF.

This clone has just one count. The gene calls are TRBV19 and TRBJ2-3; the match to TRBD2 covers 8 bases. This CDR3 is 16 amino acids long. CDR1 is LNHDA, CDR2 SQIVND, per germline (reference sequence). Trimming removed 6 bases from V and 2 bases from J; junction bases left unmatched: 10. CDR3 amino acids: CASRIHGSGNTDTQYF. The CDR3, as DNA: TGTGCCAGTAGGATTCATGGTAGCGGGAACACAGATACGCAGTATTTT.

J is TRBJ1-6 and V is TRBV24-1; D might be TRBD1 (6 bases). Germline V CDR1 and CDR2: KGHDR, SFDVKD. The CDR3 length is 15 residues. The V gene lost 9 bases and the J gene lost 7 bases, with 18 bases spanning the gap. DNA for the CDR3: TGTGCCACCGGGGTACAGGGAACCTTAAATTCACCCCTCCACTTT. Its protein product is CATGVQGTLNSPLHF.